This T cell receptor (beta chain) is from a study of cytomegalovirus exposure and HLA in healthy donors. The germline V and J ends were trimmed by 3 bases and 8 bases, with 11 bases remaining between them. The CDR3 loop spans 13 amino acids. Germline V CDR1 and CDR2: SGHVS, FQNEAQ. This PCR relied on a set of 60 Vbeta primers and 13 Jbeta primers. Assay used: immunoSEQ multiplex PCR; TCRdb lists only in-frame clones, some missing. This table holds about 160,000 clones, about 73% found once. This receptor was identified in a woman aged 40-49 years in good health and CMV-seronegative. J is TRBJ2-1 and V is TRBV7-8, with D tentatively TRBD1 (5 bases). The sequenced material came from PBMCs. This CDR3 reads CASSLGRVDEQFF. CDR3 bases: TGTGCCAGCAGCTTGGGCAGGGTGGATGAGCAGTTCTTC.